The source of this TCR beta chain is a study of regulatory T cells in long-lasting Graves disease (dated by TCRdb to 2020 to 2022). As for the study more broadly: Patients with newly diagnosed Graves' disease had been on antithyroid drugs for under 3 months. A total of around 33 samples were covered by TCR sequencing, comprising around 13 persistent and around 20 newly diagnosed Graves' disease patients. The study took place in China and was registered as a clinical trial. Persistent Graves' disease patients were compared with newly diagnosed Graves' disease patients by peripheral blood TCR sequencing and RNA sequencing. Results and caveats for the whole study, not just this receptor: The study examined only peripheral blood because the primary lesion, thyroid tissue, could not be accessed. Persistent patients shared more public clonotypes among themselves (around 2,700) than newly diagnosed patients did (approximately 900). Compared with newly diagnosed patients, persistent Graves' disease patients had lower TCR Shannon entropy and fewer highly expanded clones, which suggests clonal expansion. As a limitation, the authors acknowledged that the small sample size may reduce accuracy. Persistent disease showed preferential use of TRBV28, TRBJ1-2 and TRBJ2-5, whereas newly diagnosed disease favored TRBV20-1 and TRBJ2-1. Only the TCR beta chain was sequenced and analyzed.

Concerning this clonotype: This clone's antigen is unknown. The record has no base qualities; no much larger clone is one base away.

The time point label here, explained by the study, means: newly diagnosed GD, antithyroid drugs for less than 3 months. RNA was extracted from PBMCs in TRIzol for both TCR sequencing and RNA sequencing. The diagnosis of Graves' disease followed American Thyroid Association guidelines. Patients were recruited from an endocrinology department in Xi'an, China. Each patient gave 7.5 to 10 milliliters of peripheral blood, collected in an EDTA anticoagulant tube. Ficoll Paque Plus density gradient separation was used to isolate PBMCs, and no further T cell sorting was performed. RNA quality was checked with an Agilent 2100 Bioanalyzer and agarose gel, and concentration with a NanoDrop 2000. From the cysteine through the phenylalanine, the CDR3 covers 16 amino acids. The only DNA kept is the CDR3, 48 bases in frame from the first base. The CDR1 and CDR2 encoded by the germline V gene are LGHNT and FRNRAP. Trimming leaves V shorter by 1 base and J shorter by 0 bases, with the junction holding 3 bases beyond the gene matches.

Library prep was done by multiplex PCR. Sequencing instrument: Illumina HiSeq 4000. To build TCR beta libraries, CDR3 regions were amplified by Arm-PCR using iRepertoire HTBI primers. Gel purification was performed on PCR products prior to sequencing. The published analysis was carried out like this. Gene usage analysis of CDR3 amino acid clonotypes used the approximately 62 TRBV and approximately 13 TRBJ segments found across samples. Filtered high-quality paired reads were merged into contigs using COPE and FqMerger. BLAST was used to align contigs to the IMGT TRBV, TRBD and TRBJ reference genes, and CDR3 was defined following IMGT. Any clonotype with a frequency above 0.1% was classified as a highly expanded clone. Repertoire diversity was measured by Shannon entropy, and V-J evenness by the Gini coefficient. Public clonotypes were defined as clonotypes shared by more than one individual. TCRdb trimmed the raw reads at Q25, called clones with MiXCR and kept productive beta chains. Merged by CDR3 protein, the rows form single entries marked with the most common genes and DNA. The V and J calls here are based on TCRdb, not the publication. The table for this sample lists some 500,000 distinct CDR3 sequences; about 16% of them were counted only once. 25% of the sample belongs to the ten largest clones.

These records were also assigned to another study, of T cells in Graves' hyperthyroidism and ophthalmopathy. The second publication reports: A patient counted as having stable Graves' hyperthyroidism if no progression to ophthalmopathy occurred over 18 months of follow-up. Hyperthyroidism patients were aged 18 to 65 years and newly diagnosed, with disease duration of less than 2 months. The study excluded patients with uncontrolled infections, other autoimmune diseases, pregnancy or lactation. Clinical symptoms, serum thyroxine and TRAb, thyroid ultrasound, and orbital computed tomography formed the basis for the diagnoses. A first-round RT-PCR of the TCR CDR3 used the HTBI primer set with the Qiagen OneStep RT-PCR kit. Most expanded thyroid clonotypes (frequency above 0.001) were also found in blood, which suggests that blood repertoires may mirror thyroid immune responses. A model built on a 13 V-J signature distinguished ophthalmopathy from stable hyperthyroidism, reaching roughly 88% sensitivity and about 81% specificity in cross-validation and 80%/75% in testing. In validation, progression to ophthalmopathy was predicted by the model with 70.59% sensitivity and nearly 75% specificity, a median of roughly 6 months before onset. To identify TCR V-J signatures that set the groups apart, the researchers used a discovery cohort of 100 or so patients, made up of roughly 40 with Graves' ophthalmopathy and about 59 with stable Graves' hyperthyroidism. Whether ophthalmopathy could be predicted prospectively was tested in an independent validation cohort made up of about 18 hyperthyroidism patients plus 17 patients who later progressed to ophthalmopathy. The 75 to 100 discovery patients were randomly divided into training and test sets at a 7:3 ratio. In more than 5 Graves' hyperthyroidism patients, the study also compared T-cell repertoires from thyroid tissue with T-cell repertoires from blood. After blood sampling, hyperthyroidism patients were treated with methimazole at a starting dose of 30 mg daily, and ophthalmopathy patients were treated with high-dose intravenous methylprednisolone. A second multiplex PCR round built the libraries, followed by size selection and purification. The libraries were sequenced on an Illumina HiSeq2000 using paired-end 100 bp reads. SOAPnuke was used to process the raw data, throwing out any read that contained adapters or uncalled bases, had a mean Phred below 15, or lacked an exact constant-primer or identifier match. COPE v1.2.5 was used to merge the high-quality paired reads, and each unique nucleotide sequence was defined as a clonotype. MiTCR v1.1 was used to align clonotypes to the IMGT TRBV, TRBD and TRBJ reference segments. The analysis was restricted to V-J combinations with a frequency above 0.0001, which together covered roughly 99% of the repertoires. A TCS score was defined as the ratio between F50 (clonal expansion) and ExV (chaos), using BLOSUM62-based TCRdist between CDR3 peptides within each V-J. Welch's t-statistics and random forest reduced around 520 V-J features to 13, which were used in a naive Bayes classifier (R e1071). Sample size was not statistically predetermined, and blinding of investigators to group allocation was not performed. TCR Vbeta CDR3 sequencing of approximately 140 peripheral blood samples (under 45 ophthalmopathy, roughly 72 hyperthyroidism and approximately 17 progressor patients) is reported in the paper.

The TCR was taken from a middle-aged woman with Graves disease. Donor details come from another sample of the same person, matched by shared clones. The sequences come from peripheral blood mononuclear cells (PBMCs), collected at new diagnosis, from a patient treated with antithyroid drugs. Rearrangement joined TRBV12-5 to TRBJ1-5, with 7 bases in between that match TRBD1. The sequence in DNA is TGTGCTAGTGGTTTGGCTTGGGACAGTAGCAATCAGCCCCAGCATTTT. The encoded protein is CASGLAWDSSNQPQHF.